This TCR beta chain is from a study of cytotoxic CD8 clonotypes in ibrutinib-treated CLL. As for the study in general: Patients: about a dozen relapsed/refractory, roughly 16 treatment-naive, fewer than 18 IGHV unmutated.

Cryopreserved PBMCs were the source of around 2 micrograms of genomic DNA, which went to TCR beta libraries. Remarks on this clone: Its antigen is undetermined.

General observations from the study: Clonality increased with ibrutinib response but returned toward baseline at progression. Pretreatment clonality was elevated relative to age-matched healthy donors and paralleled circulating CD8+ T-cell counts.

The V gene lost 4 bases and the J gene lost 7 bases, with 17 bases spanning the gap. Germline loops: CDR1 SGHTS, CDR2 YDEGEE. The CDR3 runs to 14 residues. Only in-frame clones appear in the TCRdb table, and some are missing; sequencing was by immunoSEQ multiplex PCR. Altogether about 140,000 clones are present, 80% to 95% being singletons, with the ten largest covering 10% to 14%. The receptor's source is a human donor with chronic lymphocytic leukemia. The chain is built from TRBV5-8 and TRBJ1-2; D is perhaps TRBD1 (6 bases). Sequences were derived from PBMCs, sampled after 12 months of ibrutinib treatment. CDR3 protein: CASSARPGTTGYTF. Written as DNA, the CDR3 is TGTGCCAGCAGCGCTCGTCCCGGGACAACTGGCTACACCTTC.